The rows below give T cell receptor beta chains drawn from one sample of a study of T cell responses to AZD1222 COVID-19 vaccine. Sequencing used immunoSEQ multiplex PCR; TCRdb keeps in-frame clones, though not all of them. Seen here are about 140,000 clones, 80% to 90% observed once, and the top ten hold approximately 3.5%. The material was peripheral blood, obtained on day 0 of AZD1222 vaccination. The origin of the receptors is an adult in good health. The CDR3 runs from the conserved cysteine through the conserved F or W. D genes are given only for firm matches. Clone size appears in some rows only: once, few, many, or a class for an expanded clone.

d_call j_call clone_size v_call cdr3_aa cdr3_nt
TRBD1 TRBJ2-1 - TRBV7-3 CASSLGDRGNEQFF TGTGCCAGCAGCTTGGGGGACAGGGGGAATGAGCAGTTCTTC
- TRBJ2-7 once TRBV28 CASSRPLTPYEQYF TGTGCCAGCAGCCGGCCACTAACCCCCTACGAGCAGTACTTC
TRBD1 TRBJ2-7 - TRBV11-2 CASSLGTGTYEQYF TGTGCCAGCAGCTTAGGGACAGGTACCTACGAGCAGTACTTC
- TRBJ2-7 - TRBV6-2/TRBV6-3 CASSYWGRRLRYEQYF TGTGCCAGCAGTTACTGGGGCAGACGTTTAAGATACGAGCAGTACTTC
- TRBJ2-3 - TRBV5-1 CASAGRFLTDTQYF TGCGCCAGCGCGGGGCGATTCCTGACAGATACGCAGTATTTT
- TRBJ2-4 - TRBV3-1/TRBV3-2 CASSHATRSDIQYF TGTGCCAGCAGCCACGCGACTAGATCAGACATTCAGTACTTC
- TRBJ2-7 - TRBV9 CASSVGAGTYEQYF TGTGCCAGCAGCGTCGGGGCGGGAACCTACGAGCAGTACTTC
- TRBJ2-1 - TRBV11-2 CASSLAMASSYNEQFF TGTGCCAGCAGCCTCGCGATGGCGAGCTCCTACAATGAGCAGTTCTTC
- TRBJ2-1 - TRBV9 CASSLQVGSSDLGNEQFF TGTGCCAGCAGCCTACAAGTCGGGTCTAGCGATCTTGGGAATGAGCAGTTCTTC
- TRBJ1-1 - TRBV12-3/TRBV12-4 CASSLRQSTEAFF TGTGCCAGCAGTTTGAGACAGTCTACTGAAGCTTTCTTT
- TRBJ2-7 - TRBV5-1 CASSLEESSTYEQYF TGCGCCAGCAGCTTGGAAGAGTCCTCTACCTACGAGCAGTACTTC
- TRBJ2-7 once TRBV28 CASSLIRRTYEQYF TGTGCCAGCAGTTTAATCAGGAGAACCTACGAGCAGTACTTC
TRBD1 TRBJ2-2 - TRBV11-3 CASSRDRGSSGELFF TGTGCCAGCAGCCGGGACAGGGGGTCATCCGGGGAGCTGTTTTTT
TRBD2 TRBJ2-1 - TRBV5-1 CASSFGSSGGNEQFF TGCGCCAGCAGCTTTGGGTCCTCGGGGGGTAATGAGCAGTTCTTC
- TRBJ1-4 - TRBV7-9 CASSLGRGSIREKLFF TGTGCCAGCAGCTTGGGCCGGGGGTCGATAAGAGAAAAACTGTTTTTT
- TRBJ1-5 - TRBV2 CASSWTLGSNQPQHF TGTGCCAGCAGTTGGACCCTGGGGAGCAATCAGCCCCAGCATTTT
TRBD1 TRBJ2-1 - TRBV29-1 CSVVDDRGRNEQFF TGCAGCGTTGTCGACGACAGGGGGCGCAATGAGCAGTTCTTC
- TRBJ2-2 once TRBV27 CASSSPGSAGELFF TGTGCCAGCAGTTCCCCCGGCTCCGCCGGGGAGCTGTTTTTT
TRBD2 TRBJ2-7 - TRBV27 CASRVRASGARLGEQYF TGTGCCAGCAGGGTGCGAGCGAGCGGGGCCAGGTTGGGTGAGCAGTACTTC
- TRBJ2-2 - TRBV5-1 CASSLASNTGELFF TGCGCCAGCAGCTTGGCATCTAACACCGGGGAGCTGTTTTTT
- TRBJ2-7 once TRBV11-2 CASSLVTPRGAYEQYF TGTGCCAGCAGCTTGGTCACCCCGAGGGGGGCCTACGAGCAGTACTTC
- TRBJ1-3 - TRBV7-2 CASRSISGNTIYF TGTGCCAGCAGATCCATCTCTGGAAACACCATATATTTT
- TRBJ2-1 - TRBV28 CASSLVLAGGEQFF TGTGCCAGCAGTTTAGTCCTAGCCGGGGGTGAGCAGTTCTTC
TRBD2 TRBJ2-3 - TRBV3-1/TRBV3-2 CASSGLAGADTQYF TGTGCCAGCAGCGGACTAGCGGGAGCAGATACGCAGTATTTT
- TRBJ1-5 - TRBV6-5 CASSYSYSNQPQHF TGTGCCAGCAGTTACTCGTATAGCAATCAGCCCCAGCATTTT
- TRBJ1-2 - TRBV18 CASSPQGEDGYTF TGTGCCAGCTCACCACAAGGGGAAGATGGCTACACCTTC
- TRBJ1-5 - TRBV6-1 CASSDRSNQPQHF TGTGCCAGCAGTGACAGGAGCAATCAGCCCCAGCATTTT
- TRBJ2-1 - TRBV7-9 CASSPQGEQFF TGTGCCAGCAGTCCTCAGGGTGAGCAGTTCTTC
- TRBJ1-5 - TRBV15 CATSRVDSNQPQHF TGTGCCACCAGCAGAGTGGACAGCAATCAGCCCCAGCATTTT
- TRBJ2-1 - TRBV5-4 CASGLPQGNEQFF TGTGCCAGCGGGCTCCCACAGGGCAATGAGCAGTTCTTC
TRBD1 TRBJ1-4 - TRBV7-9 CASRIGTGNEKLFF TGTGCCAGCAGGATCGGGACAGGAAATGAAAAACTGTTTTTT
- TRBJ1-2 - TRBV7-8 CASSSTGFPRPGYTF TGTGCCAGCAGCTCTACAGGATTTCCTCGACCTGGCTACACCTTC
TRBD2 TRBJ2-7 - TRBV4-3 CASSQGAGVYEQYF TGCGCCAGCAGCCAAGGGGCGGGAGTCTACGAGCAGTACTTC
- TRBJ2-3 - TRBV7-3 CASSQAGGATTDTQYF TGTGCCAGCAGCCAAGCGGGCGGGGCTACCACAGATACGCAGTATTTT